These 25 T cell receptor beta chains came from one sample sequenced in a study of blood T cell repertoires in COVID-19. Assay used: immunoSEQ multiplex PCR; TCRdb lists only in-frame clones, some missing. The sample shows about 260,000 clones, about 87% of them seen only once. The sequencing sample was made of peripheral blood. The receptor source for this set is a man aged 60 to 69 who had recovered from COVID-19.

Written as DNA, the CDR3 is TGTGCCAGCAGGGTCTGGACAGATAGCTCCTACGAGCAGTACTTC. Its translation: CASRVWTDSSYEQYF. The J gene is TRBJ2-7, the V gene TRBV5-8; tentative D call: TRBD1 (6 bases). The germline gives CDR1 SGHTS, CDR2 YDEGEE. This CDR3 region has 15 residues. V gave up 5 bases and J gave up 0 bases, with 15 bases separating them.

The chain combines TRBV5-1 with TRBJ1-2; TRBD1 agrees at 8 bases. Germline V lookup: CDR1 SGHRS, CDR2 YFSETQ. CDR3 length: 15 residues. The J segment lost 7 bases and the V segment lost 2 bases, leaving 10 bases of the junction unmatched. CDR3: CASSFEDRGDGGYTF. In nucleotides, the CDR3 is TGCGCCAGCAGCTTCGAAGACAGGGGTGATGGTGGCTACACCTTC.

V and J are TRBV12-5 and TRBJ2-2; D might be TRBD1 (5 bases). The CDR3 has 16 amino acids. The germline CDR1 and CDR2 sequences are LGHNT and FRNRAP. V lost 5 bases, J lost 5 bases, and 18 bases lay in between. CDR3 sequence reads: CASGGALEVRTGELFF. Here the CDR3 DNA reads TGTGCTAGTGGTGGGGCCCTCGAGGTGAGAACCGGGGAGCTGTTTTTT.

This clone was recorded a few times. This chain connects TRBV9 to TRBJ1-6, with a possible D match to TRBD1 (5 bases). V dropped 0 bases and J dropped 6 bases, with 10 bases sitting between them. The CDR3 loop spans 15 amino acids. The germline V gene has CDR1 SGDLS and CDR2 YYNGEE. CDR3 nucleotides: TGTGCCAGCAGCGTAGCCTCCGGGGGTAATTCACCCCTCCACTTT. Residues: CASSVASGGNSPLHF.

This clone was counted only a few times. The chain joins TRBV7-3 to TRBJ2-2; D is unclear. The CDR3 extends over 14 amino acids. V lost 0 bases and J lost 6, with 8 bases in between. Germline values: CDR1 SGHTA, CDR2 FQGTGA. The CDR3 coding sequence is TGTGCCAGCAGCTTAACGGGCGAGCCCGGGGAGCTGTTTTTT. This gives the protein CASSLTGEPGELFF.

The CDR3 reads CASSRTSGGDRPTDTQYF. DNA of the CDR3: TGCGCCAGCAGCAGAACTAGCGGGGGGGATCGACCGACAGATACGCAGTATTTT. The chain has TRBV5-1 and TRBJ2-3; 13 bases are shared with TRBD2. CDR1 and CDR2 from the germline V gene are SGHRS and YFSETQ. The CDR3 is made up of 18 amino acids. V shed 4 bases and J 3 bases; nucleotides not matched to a gene: 11.

The chain links TRBV14 to TRBJ1-1, with D uncertain. The CDR3 is 13 residues long. Germline CDR1 reads SGHDN; CDR2 reads FVKESK. V was clipped by 4 bases and J by 0 bases, with 6 bases between them. CDR3 region: CASSPGMNTEAFF. The CDR3 DNA sequence: TGTGCCAGCAGCCCCGGGATGAACACTGAAGCTTTCTTT.

The rearrangement joins TRBV11-2 to TRBJ1-6, with 7 bases that match TRBD1. V gave up 2 bases and J gave up 6 bases; unmatched junction bases: 10. CDR1 and CDR2 (germline): SGHAT, FQNNGV. The CDR3 runs 17 residues. The CDR3: CASSLKTGSHVNSPLHF. In DNA form, the CDR3 reads TGTGCCAGCAGCTTAAAGACAGGGTCGCACGTTAATTCACCCCTCCACTTT.

CDR3 loop: CASSTDRSGNQPQHF. The CDR3 DNA sequence: TGTGCCAGCAGCACGGACAGGTCTGGCAATCAGCCCCAGCATTTT. The J gene is TRBJ1-5, the V gene TRBV5-5; 7 bases agree with TRBD1. CDR1 and CDR2 from the germline V gene are SGHKS and YYEKEE (reference sequence). The CDR3 spans 15 residues. J was trimmed by 2 bases and V by 4 bases; bases with no gene match: 6. Together with reference TRBV5-5 and TRBJ1-5, the CDR3 gives the full variable domain: DAGVTQSPTHLIKTRGQQVTLRCSPISGHKSVSWYQQVLGQGPQFIFQYYEKEERGRGNFPDRFSARQFPNYSSELNVNALLLGDSALYLCASSTDRSGNQPQHFGDGTRLSIL.

V usage is TRBV9 and J usage is TRBJ1-5, with 7 bases aligning to TRBD1. The V gene's germline CDR1 is SGDLS and CDR2 YYNGEE. V gave up 4 bases and J gave up 4 bases; unmatched junction bases: 5. The CDR3 has 14 residues. In nucleotides, the CDR3 is TGTGCCAGCAGCCCGACAGGGTGGAATCAGCCCCAGCATTTT. Translating it yields CASSPTGWNQPQHF.

The chain recombines TRBV7-8 with TRBJ2-1; D is unclear. The CDR3 runs to 15 residues. Trimming pared 4 bases from V and 4 bases from J, leaving 14 bases between. CDR1 and CDR2 (germline): SGHVS, FQNEAQ. The CDR3 sequence is CASSSKEEFYNEQFF. CDR3 in DNA: TGTGCCAGCAGCTCCAAAGAGGAGTTTTACAATGAGCAGTTCTTC.

The chain couples TRBV5-1 to TRBJ1-4; D gene ambiguous. The CDR3 has 13 amino acids. CDR1 SGHRS and CDR2 YFSETQ come from the germline V gene. V was clipped by 5 bases and J by 7 bases, with 12 bases between them. The CDR3, as DNA: TGCGCCAGCAGTAAGGGAGGCGTTGAAAAACTGTTTTTT. The encoded protein is CASSKGGVEKLFF.

This clone appeared a single time. J is TRBJ2-7 and V is TRBV9, with D unclear. The CDR3 totals 16 residues. Trimming left V 4 bases short and J 1 base short, with 18 bases between. Per germline, CDR1 SGDLS and CDR2 YYNGEE. CDR3 in DNA: TGTGCCAGCAGCCCCGGGTTGGCACGGTATTCCTACGAGCAGTACTTC. This gives the protein CASSPGLARYSYEQYF.

The rearrangement links TRBV10-1 to TRBJ2-1; TRBD2 matches 14 bases. The CDR3 extends over 19 amino acids. Trimming removed 7 bases from V and 0 bases from J; junction bases left unmatched: 11. The germline gives CDR1 WNHNN, CDR2 SYGVQD (reference sequence). CDR3 sequence reads: CASICGTSGGQSSYNEQFF. The DNA for the CDR3 is TGCGCCAGCATTTGCGGGACTAGCGGGGGTCAAAGCTCCTACAATGAGCAGTTCTTC.

The genes are TRBV19 and TRBJ2-5; D unresolved. CDR1 and CDR2 from the germline V gene are LNHDA and SQIVND (reference sequence). V lost 7 bases, J lost 6 bases, and 18 bases lay in between. There are 14 residues in the CDR3. CDR3 coding DNA: TGTGCCAGTACTATTTCTGCCACGAGCCAGACCCAGTACTTC. Its translation: CASTISATSQTQYF.

V is TRBV7-9 and J is TRBJ1-1, with D perhaps TRBD1 (5 bases). V was pared by 2 bases and J by 0 bases, with 10 bases between. The length of the CDR3 is 15 residues. Germline CDR1 reads SEHNR; CDR2 reads FQNEAQ (reference sequence). Here the CDR3 reads CASSLRGQMNTEAFF. The CDR3 DNA follows: TGTGCCAGCAGCTTAAGGGGCCAGATGAACACTGAAGCTTTCTTT.

The rearrangement joins TRBV20-1 to TRBJ2-3; D not resolved. This CDR3 has 11 amino acids. Germline CDR1 DFQATT, CDR2 SNEGSKA (reference sequence). Trimming pared 5 bases from V and 2 bases from J, leaving 5 bases between. The CDR3 DNA reads as TGCAGTGCTCAAAACACAGATACGCAGTATTTT. Translating gives CSAQNTDTQYF.

This chain connects TRBV6-5 to TRBJ2-1; D is possibly TRBD2 (5 bases). Germline assignment: CDR1 MNHEY and CDR2 SVGAGI. V shed 7 bases and J shed 9 bases, with 13 bases lying between them. The CDR3 contains 12 residues. The CDR3 protein is CASTYGRGEQFF. Here the CDR3 DNA reads TGTGCCAGCACCTATGGCCGGGGTGAGCAGTTCTTC.

The chain joins TRBV5-1 to TRBJ2-7; 8 bases fit TRBD1. CDR1 is SGHRS and CDR2 is YFSETQ in the germline V gene. V dropped 4 bases and J dropped 0; count of bases not matched to a gene: 3. This CDR3 is built from 14 residues. CDR3 in DNA: TGCGCCAGCAGCAATCAGGGGGCCTCCTACGAGCAGTACTTC. Translating it yields CASSNQGASYEQYF.

This chain joins TRBV7-9 and TRBJ2-5; the D is unclear. This CDR3 has 13 residues. The germline CDR1 and CDR2 sequences are SEHNR and FQNEAQ (reference sequence). V was pared by 5 bases and J by 4 bases, with 11 bases between. CDR3 sequence: CASSIDKIETQYF. The CDR3 DNA sequence: TGTGCCAGCAGCATAGACAAGATAGAGACCCAGTACTTC.

The rearrangement links TRBV2 to TRBJ2-3, with TRBD2 matching over 8 bases. The CDR3 contains 16 residues. Germline V gene data show CDR1 as SNHLY and CDR2 as FYNNEI. The V and J ends lost 5 bases and 2 bases, in that order; junction bases with no gene match: 9. CDR3 region: CASSRVAGTLTDTQYF. The DNA for the CDR3 is TGTGCCAGCAGTAGAGTAGCGGGGACCCTCACAGATACGCAGTATTTT.

The chain uses TRBV6-5 and TRBJ1-2; 10 nucleotides line up with TRBD1. Germline-derived CDR1 and CDR2 are MNHEY and SVGAGI. The CDR3 totals 15 residues. With 7 bases clipped from V and 6 bases from J, the junction kept 11 bases outside the gene matches. The CDR3 spells CASKGGGTGDHGYTF. The CDR3, as DNA: TGTGCCAGCAAGGGAGGGGGGACAGGGGACCATGGCTACACCTTC.

This clone occurred once. DNA of the CDR3: TGCACCAGCAGCCAAGATATGGAGTACAGCACAGATACGCAGTATTTT. Its translation is CTSSQDMEYSTDTQYF. The genes are TRBV1 and TRBJ2-3; TRBD2, the table's D call, lacks a check against the DNA. TRBV1 is a documented pseudogene. The CDR3 has 16 residues.

The CDR3 sequence is CASSHPTGRNYGYTF. The CDR3 DNA is TGTGCCAGCAGCCACCCCACGGGGAGGAACTATGGCTACACCTTC. This rearrangement joins TRBV4-2 to TRBJ1-2, with D unresolved. Between the trimmed V and J ends, which lost 3 bases and 2 bases, there was a span of 13 bases. Looked up from germline, CDR1 is LGHNA and CDR2 is YNFKEQ. CDR3 length: 15 residues.

The CDR3 sequence: CASSWGQAPEAFF. CDR3 in DNA: TGTGCCAGCAGTTGGGGACAGGCCCCTGAAGCTTTCTTT. The chain uses TRBV6-2 or TRBV6-3 and TRBJ1-1, with 8 bases identical to TRBD1. The CDR3 sequence is 13 residues long. With 4 bases clipped from V and 6 bases from J, the junction kept 4 bases outside the gene matches. Per the germline V gene, CDR1 is MNHEY and CDR2 is SVGEGT.